The 8 T cell receptor beta chains in this list originate from one sample, sequenced in a study of CD8 T cells in Susac syndrome. RNA was extracted with the RNeasy kit, and a quantity of about 0.45 to 1 ug was reverse transcribed using random hexamers. Each CDR3 protein is one row after TCRdb ran MiXCR on the immunoSEQ multiplex PCR reads. The repertoire consists of 80,000 or so distinct CDR3 sequences, with approximately 94% occurring once and the leading ten covering more than 0.5%. Sequenced: CD4+ T cells from PBMCs. The receptors come from a human donor with Susac syndrome.

The chain links TRBV7-8 to TRBJ1-5, with a weak D call TRBD1 (6 bases). CDR1 SGHVS and CDR2 FQNEAQ come from the germline V gene. This CDR3 is built from 15 residues. The ends were cut back, 5 bases at V and 1 base at J, with 12 bases in the middle. The CDR3 loop is CASSQQGVSNQPQHF. The DNA of the CDR3 is TGTGCCAGCAGCCAACAGGGAGTGAGCAATCAGCCCCAGCATTTT.

This sequence joins TRBV5-1 and TRBJ2-5, with no clear D. Trimming took off 0 bases at V and 5 bases at J, with 11 bases between the two ends. Per the germline V gene, CDR1 is SGHRS and CDR2 is YFSETQ. The CDR3 runs 14 residues. Here the CDR3 DNA reads TGCGCCAGCAGCTTGGCAGACAACGGGGAGACCCAGTACTTC. Translation: CASSLADNGETQYF.

This clonotype occurred once. This chain uses TRBV5-6 with TRBJ1-2; possibly TRBD1 for D (5 bases). Germline assignment: CDR1 SGHDT and CDR2 YYEEEE. The germline V and J ends were trimmed by 2 bases and 3 bases, with 11 bases remaining between them. The CDR3 length is 14 residues. Written as DNA, the CDR3 is TGTGCCAGCAGCTTAAACGGGGGACACTATGGCTACACCTTC. This codes for CASSLNGGHYGYTF.

V and J are TRBV12-3 or TRBV12-4 and TRBJ2-2; 9 bases fit TRBD2. This CDR3 is 19 amino acids long. Losses at the gene ends were 5 bases for V and 4 bases for J; bases not matched to a gene: 17. The DNA of the CDR3 is TGTGCCAGCAGTCCCGCCGTAGCGGGGGTTACACCCTTCACCGGGGAGCTGTTTTTT. Translating it yields CASSPAVAGVTPFTGELFF.

V is TRBV3-1 and J is TRBJ2-2, with D uncertain. Germline CDR1 and CDR2: LGHDT and YNNKEL (reference sequence). Trimming shortened V by 6 bases and J by 4 bases, and 3 bases separated the two germline ends. The CDR3 length is 11 residues. CDR3 protein: CASRTTGELFF. CDR3 bases: TGTGCCAGCAGAACCACCGGGGAGCTGTTTTTT.

This clonotype was seen a single time. The gene calls are TRBV5-4 and TRBJ2-5; 8 nucleotides line up with TRBD2. From germline, CDR1 is SGHNT and CDR2 YYREEE (reference sequence). This CDR3 spans 13 amino acids. Losses at the gene ends were 7 bases for V and 4 bases for J; bases not matched to a gene: 6. CDR3 DNA: TGTGCCAGCGCCCCGGGAGGGGGAGAGACCCAGTACTTC. Amino acid sequence: CASAPGGGETQYF.

The chain couples TRBV20-1 to TRBJ2-5, with D perhaps TRBD1 (6 bases). The CDR3 runs 14 residues. Germline CDR1 is DFQATT and CDR2 is SNEGSKA (reference sequence). V lost 1 base and J 5 bases, leaving 14 bases between the germline ends. The CDR3 is CSARVVHQGETQYF. CDR3 in DNA: TGCAGTGCTAGAGTTGTGCACCAGGGGGAGACCCAGTACTTC.

The rearrangement links TRBV12-3 or TRBV12-4 to TRBJ1-5, with D perhaps matching TRBD1 (6 bases). There are 14 residues in the CDR3. Trimming pared 4 bases from V and 2 bases from J, leaving 9 bases between. CDR3 protein: CASSYRAGNQPQHF. Here the CDR3 DNA reads TGTGCCAGCAGTTACAGGGCTGGCAATCAGCCCCAGCATTTT.